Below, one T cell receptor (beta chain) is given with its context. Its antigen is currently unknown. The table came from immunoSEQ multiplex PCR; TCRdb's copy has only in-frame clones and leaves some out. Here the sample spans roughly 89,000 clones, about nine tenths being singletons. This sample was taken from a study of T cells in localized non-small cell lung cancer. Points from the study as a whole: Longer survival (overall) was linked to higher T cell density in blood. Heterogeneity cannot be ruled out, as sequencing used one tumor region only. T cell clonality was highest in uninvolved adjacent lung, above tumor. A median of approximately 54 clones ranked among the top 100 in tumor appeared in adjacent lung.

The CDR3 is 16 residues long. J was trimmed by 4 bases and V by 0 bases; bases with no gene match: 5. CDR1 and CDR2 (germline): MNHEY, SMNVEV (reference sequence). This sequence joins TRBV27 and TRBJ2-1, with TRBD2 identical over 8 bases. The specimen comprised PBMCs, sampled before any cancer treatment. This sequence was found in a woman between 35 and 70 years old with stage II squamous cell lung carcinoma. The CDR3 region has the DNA TGTGCCAGCAGTTTATCTAGCGGGGAATTATACAATGAGCAGTTCTTC. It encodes CASSLSSGELYNEQFF.